This T cell receptor (beta chain) is drawn from a study of early stage breast cancer tumors. Whole-study context: Each sample averaged about 9.4-fold read coverage.

Produced via immunoSEQ multiplex PCR; TCRdb's table is partial and in-frame only. The sample shows about 51,000 clones, over 75% of them seen only once. This clone has a handful of counts. This TCR came from a person between 35 and 49 years old with breast cancer. The specimen was blood.

CDR3 nucleotides: TGTGCCAGCAGCGTAGACGGGGGCCTTGAAGCTTTCTTT. As protein: CASSVDGGLEAFF. The chain employs TRBV9 and TRBJ1-1, with D perhaps matching TRBD1 (6 bases). The CDR3 is made up of 13 amino acids. Trimming removed 0 bases at V and 7 bases at J, with 10 bases between. Germline lookup yields CDR1 SGDLS and CDR2 YYNGEE. Looking up the rest from reference TRBV9 and TRBJ1-1 gives the full variable domain: DSGVTQTPKHLITATGQRVTLRCSPRSGDLSVYWYQQSLDQGLQFLIQYYNGEERAKGNILERFSAQQFPDLHSELNLSSLELGDSALYFCASSVDGGLEAFFGQGTRLTVV.